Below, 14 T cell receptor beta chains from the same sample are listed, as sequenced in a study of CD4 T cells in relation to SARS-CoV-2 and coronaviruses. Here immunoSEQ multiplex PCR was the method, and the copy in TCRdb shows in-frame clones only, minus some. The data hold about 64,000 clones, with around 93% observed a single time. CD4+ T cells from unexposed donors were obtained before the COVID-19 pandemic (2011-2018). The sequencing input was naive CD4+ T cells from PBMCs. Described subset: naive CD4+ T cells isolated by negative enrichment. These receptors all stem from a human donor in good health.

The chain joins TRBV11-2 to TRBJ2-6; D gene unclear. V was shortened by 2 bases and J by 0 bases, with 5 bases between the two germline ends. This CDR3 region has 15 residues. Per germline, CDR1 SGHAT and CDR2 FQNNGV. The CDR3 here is CASSLRRSGANVLTF. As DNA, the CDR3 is TGTGCCAGCAGCTTAAGGCGCTCTGGGGCCAACGTCCTGACTTTC.

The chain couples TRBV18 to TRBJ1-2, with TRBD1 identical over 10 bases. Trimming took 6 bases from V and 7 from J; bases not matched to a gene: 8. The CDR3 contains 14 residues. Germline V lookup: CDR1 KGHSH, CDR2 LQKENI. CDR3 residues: CASSHRTGGVGYTF. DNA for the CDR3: TGTGCCAGCTCTCATCGGACAGGGGGGGTTGGCTACACCTTC. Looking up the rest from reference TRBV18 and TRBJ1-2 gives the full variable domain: NAGVMQNPRHLVRRRGQEARLRCSPMKGHSHVYWYRQLPEEGLKFMVYLQKENIIDESGMPKERFSAEFPKEGPSILRIQQVVRGDSAAYFCASSHRTGGVGYTFGSGTRLTVV.

As DNA, the CDR3 is TGTGCCAGCAGCTCTCCGGGACAGGGGGCGAGAGAGCAGTACTTC. This codes for CASSSPGQGAREQYF. V and J are TRBV28 and TRBJ2-7; 12 nucleotides agree with TRBD1. Germline lookup yields CDR1 MDHEN and CDR2 SYDVKM. J was trimmed by 7 bases and V by 6 bases; bases with no gene match: 10. The CDR3 length is 15 residues.

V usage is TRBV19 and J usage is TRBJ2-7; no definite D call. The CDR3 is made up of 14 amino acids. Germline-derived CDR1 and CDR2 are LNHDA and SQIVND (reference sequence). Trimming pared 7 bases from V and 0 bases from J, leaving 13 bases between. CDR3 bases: TGTGCCAGTACTCGGACCGAGTCCTCCTACGAGCAGTACTTC. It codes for CASTRTESSYEQYF.

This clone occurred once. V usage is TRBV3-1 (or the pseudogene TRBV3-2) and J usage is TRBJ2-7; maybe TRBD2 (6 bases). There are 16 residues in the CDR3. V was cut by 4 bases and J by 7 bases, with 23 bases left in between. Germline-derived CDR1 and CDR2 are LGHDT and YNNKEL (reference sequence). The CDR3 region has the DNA TGTGCCAGCAGCCTAATAGGTGGGACTGGAGATAGGGAGCAGTACTTC. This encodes CASSLIGGTGDREQYF.

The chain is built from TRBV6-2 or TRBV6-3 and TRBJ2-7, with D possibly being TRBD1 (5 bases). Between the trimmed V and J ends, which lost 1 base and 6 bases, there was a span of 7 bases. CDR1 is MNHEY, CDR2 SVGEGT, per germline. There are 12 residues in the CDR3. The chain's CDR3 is CASSYFQGEQYF. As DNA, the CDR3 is TGTGCCAGCAGTTACTTTCAGGGCGAGCAGTACTTC.

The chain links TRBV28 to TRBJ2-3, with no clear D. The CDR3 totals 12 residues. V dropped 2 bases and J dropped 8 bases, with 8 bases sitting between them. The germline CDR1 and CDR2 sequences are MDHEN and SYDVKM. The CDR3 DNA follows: TGTGCCAGCAGTTTACCTGGAGTTACGCAGTATTTT. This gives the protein CASSLPGVTQYF.

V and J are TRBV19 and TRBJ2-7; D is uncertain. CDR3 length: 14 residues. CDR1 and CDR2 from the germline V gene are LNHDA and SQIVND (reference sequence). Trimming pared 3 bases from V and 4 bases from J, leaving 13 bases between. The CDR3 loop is CASSILVGNYEQYF. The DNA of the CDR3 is TGTGCCAGTAGTATCTTAGTCGGCAATTACGAGCAGTACTTC. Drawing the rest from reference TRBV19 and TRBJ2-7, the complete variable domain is DGGITQSPKYLFRKEGQNVTLSCEQNLNHDAMYWYRQDPGQGLRLIYYSQIVNDFQKGDIAEGYSVSREKKESFPLTVTSAQKNPTAFYLCASSILVGNYEQYFGPGTRLTVT.

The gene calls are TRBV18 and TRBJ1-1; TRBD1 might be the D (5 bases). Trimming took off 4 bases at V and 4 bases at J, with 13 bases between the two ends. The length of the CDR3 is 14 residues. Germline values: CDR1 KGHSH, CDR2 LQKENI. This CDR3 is CASSLDSGGTEAFF. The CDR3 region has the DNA TGTGCCAGCTCACTGGATTCTGGGGGCACTGAAGCTTTCTTT.

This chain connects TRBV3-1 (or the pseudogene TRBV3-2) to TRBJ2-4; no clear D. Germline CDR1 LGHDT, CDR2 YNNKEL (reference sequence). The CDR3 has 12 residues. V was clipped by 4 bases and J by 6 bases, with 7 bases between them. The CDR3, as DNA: TGTGCCAGCAGCCCGGCAGTAAACATTCAGTACTTC. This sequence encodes CASSPAVNIQYF.

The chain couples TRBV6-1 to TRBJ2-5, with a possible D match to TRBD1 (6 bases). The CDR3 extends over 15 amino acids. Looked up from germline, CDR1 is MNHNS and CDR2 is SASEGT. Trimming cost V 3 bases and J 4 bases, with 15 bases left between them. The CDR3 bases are TGTGCCAGCAGTGATGGGACAACCGTTGGAGAGACCCAGTACTTC. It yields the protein CASSDGTTVGETQYF.

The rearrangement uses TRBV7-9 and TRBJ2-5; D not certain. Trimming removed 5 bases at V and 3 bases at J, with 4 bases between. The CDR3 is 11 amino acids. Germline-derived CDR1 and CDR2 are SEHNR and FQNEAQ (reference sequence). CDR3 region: CASSAEETQYF. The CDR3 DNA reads TGTGCCAGCAGCGCAGAAGAGACCCAGTACTTC.

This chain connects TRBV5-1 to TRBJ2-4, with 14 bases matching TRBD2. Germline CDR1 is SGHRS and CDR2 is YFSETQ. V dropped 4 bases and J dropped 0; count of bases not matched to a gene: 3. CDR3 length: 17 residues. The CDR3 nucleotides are TGCGCCAGCAGCGTGGGGACTAGCGGGGGAGCCAAAAACATTCAGTACTTC. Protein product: CASSVGTSGGAKNIQYF.

The CDR3 region is CASSDSKSPRNYGYTF. The CDR3 nucleotides read TGTGCCAGCAGTGACAGCAAAAGCCCCCGTAACTATGGCTACACCTTC. The V and J genes are TRBV6-1 and TRBJ1-2; D call uncertain. V lost 3 bases and J 1 base, leaving 15 bases between the germline ends. The CDR3 runs to 16 residues. Germline V CDR1 and CDR2: MNHNS, SASEGT.